This entry is about one T cell receptor beta chain. As yet, its antigen is unknown. V was pared by 5 bases and J by 6 bases, with 15 bases of the junction left unmatched. CDR1 and CDR2 (germline): SGHRS, YFSETQ. The CDR3 runs 16 residues. The isolated RNA, all of it, was reverse transcribed, so expressed TCRB transcripts were what got sequenced. The average output of naive, central memory and regulatory T cell samples was a few million reads. Data came from immunoSEQ multiplex PCR; TCRdb stores just in-frame clones and leaves some out. Among 60,000 to 75,000 clones listed, roughly half were seen once. This sample stems from a study of beta chain features in type 1 diabetes. Notes on the study in general: The study found fewer insertions and more deletions at VDJ junctions in type 1 diabetes patients. People with Type 1 diabetes carried modestly yet significantly shorter TCRB CDR3s in all four CD4+ subsets. Healthy donors had naive, central memory and Treg TCRB repertoires that appeared less similar than those seen among patients.

Sequenced: central memory CD4+ T cells from blood. The rearrangement uses TRBV5-1 and TRBJ1-2, with 8 bases fitting TRBD1. This sequence originates from a man younger than 45 with type 1 diabetes. The CDR3 nucleotides read TGCGCCAGCAGTGGACGGGCTATACAGGGGGAGAATGGCTACACCTTC. It specifies CASSGRAIQGENGYTF. Variable domain in full (rest from reference TRBV5-1 and TRBJ1-2): KAGVTQTPRYLIKTRGQQVTLSCSPISGHRSVSWYQQTPGQGLQFLFEYFSETQRNKGNFPGRFSGRQFSNSRSEMNVSTLELGDSALYLCASSGRAIQGENGYTFGSGTRLTVV.